This T cell receptor (beta chain) was observed in a study of T-cell reconstitution after alpha-beta-depleted transplantation in children (dated by TCRdb to about 2016). About the full investigation: Using TCR repertoire profiling, the study quantitatively followed how T-cell immune reconstitution unfolded in children after TCRalphabeta/CD19-depleted allogeneic hematopoietic cell transplantation.

The CDR3 goes from the cysteine to the phenylalanine over 13 residues. The read is trimmed to its CDR3 DNA, 39 bases read in frame from base 1. CDR1 and CDR2 are read off the germline V gene as SGHTA and FQGTGA. The method was PCR. The sequencer listed for this sample is Illumina HiSeq 2500. TCR library preparation used molecular barcoding, with unique molecular identifiers applied to normalize quantification of the TCRbeta repertoire. The public reads were run again by TCRdb, first through fastp at Q25 and then through MiXCR, and only productive beta chains were kept. Rows matching on CDR3 protein sequence are summarized as one entry with the most common DNA and genes. This sample holds nearly 400,000 distinct CDR3 sequences; roughly 21% were observed only once. The ten largest clonotypes hold 3% to 4% of the sample. As to this clonotype: Its specific antigen is unknown. The junction shows a germline mismatch at one end, possibly a read error.

The source material was PBMCs from the stem cell graft donor, sampled from the stem cell graft. This clonotype originated in a human donor who donated a stem cell graft to a child with acute myeloid leukemia. The V gene is TRBV7-3 and the J gene is TRBJ2-2, with 8 central nucleotides matching TRBD2. The nucleotides read TGTGCCAGCAGCTTAAACCCTCGGGGGGGGCTGTTTTTT. It translates as CASSLNPRGGLFF. With the rest looked up from the reference TRBV7-3 and TRBJ2-2 genes rather than sequenced, the full variable domain is GAGVSQTPSNKVTEKGKYVELRCDPISGHTALYWYRQSLGQGPEFLIYFQGTGAADDSGLPNDRFFAVRPEGSVSTLKIQRTERGDSAVYLCASSLNPRGGLFFGEGSRLTVL.